The next 28 T cell receptor beta chains were all read from a single sample in a study of blood T cell repertoires in COVID-19. Profiling relied on immunoSEQ multiplex PCR, and the TCRdb table lists in-frame clones only, not all of them. In the table there are 250,000 to 350,000 clones, 80% to 90% of which are singletons. Sequencing was performed on peripheral blood. Source of these receptors: a woman aged 45-65 years who had recovered from COVID-19.

This clone was recorded a few times. CDR3 protein: CASSQGAVNYGYTF. In DNA form, the CDR3 reads TGTGCCAGCAGTCAAGGGGCCGTTAACTATGGCTACACCTTC. The chain recombines TRBV5-4 with TRBJ1-2; maybe TRBD1 (5 bases). The CDR3 is 14 residues long. CDR1 is SGHNT, CDR2 YYREEE, per germline (reference sequence). The V end lost 5 bases, the J end lost 1 base, and 12 bases lay between the germline ends.

The V call is TRBV19, the J call TRBJ1-1; no clear D gene. V was cut by 7 bases and J by 0 bases, with 9 bases left in between. Per germline, CDR1 LNHDA and CDR2 SQIVND (reference sequence). This CDR3 spans 13 amino acids. CDR3 in DNA: TGTGCCAGTAATCACGGGGTGAACACTGAAGCTTTCTTT. Its translation is CASNHGVNTEAFF.

This rearrangement joins TRBV9 to TRBJ1-6; 8 nucleotides match TRBD1. Germline CDR1 and CDR2: SGDLS and YYNGEE. V shed 0 bases and J 7 bases; nucleotides not matched to a gene: 9. CDR3 size: 17 residues. In DNA form, the CDR3 reads TGTGCCAGCAGCGTAGGACCCCGGGACAGGTCGAATTCACCCCTCCACTTT. It yields the protein CASSVGPRDRSNSPLHF.

This chain joins TRBV5-6 and TRBJ2-4, with a possible D match to TRBD2 (7 bases). Per germline, CDR1 SGHDT and CDR2 YYEEEE. CDR3 size: 15 residues. The ends were cut back, 3 bases at V and 6 bases at J, with 16 bases in the middle. This CDR3 reads CASSWKAGAANIQYF. Written as DNA, the CDR3 is TGTGCCAGCAGCTGGAAGGCGGGGGCGGCAAACATTCAGTACTTC.

This chain links TRBV6-5 with TRBJ2-2; D is undetermined. The CDR3 spans 14 residues. V shed 10 bases and J shed 2 bases, with 14 bases lying between them. Germline V gene data show CDR1 as MNHEY and CDR2 as SVGAGI. The CDR3 DNA reads as TGTGCCACCCTCCCAACTCCCAACACCGGGGAGCTGTTTTTT. It translates to CATLPTPNTGELFF.

V and J are TRBV7-9 and TRBJ2-5, with D possibly being TRBD2 (6 bases). Trimming shortened V by 1 base and J by 5 bases, and 11 bases separated the two germline ends. This CDR3 is built from 14 residues. Germline lookup yields CDR1 SEHNR and CDR2 FQNEAQ (reference sequence). The CDR3: CASSLEGGRETQYF. CDR3 bases: TGTGCCAGCAGCTTAGAGGGAGGTAGGGAGACCCAGTACTTC. The full variable domain, its missing parts supplied by reference TRBV7-9 and TRBJ2-5, is DTGVSQNPRHKITKRGQNVTFRCDPISEHNRLYWYRQTLGQGPEFLTYFQNEAQLEKSRLLSDRFSAERPKGSFSTLEIQRTEQGDSAMYLCASSLEGGRETQYFGPGTRLLVL.

The chain combines TRBV6-2 or TRBV6-3 with TRBJ1-1; D ambiguous. The CDR3 has 13 residues. The V gene lost 2 bases and the J gene lost 1 base, with 5 bases spanning the gap. Germline loops: CDR1 MNHEY, CDR2 SVGEGT. In DNA form, the CDR3 reads TGTGCCAGCAGTTACATGAGGAACACTGAAGCTTTCTTT. Encoded protein: CASSYMRNTEAFF.

The genes are TRBV5-1 and TRBJ1-3; 10 bases line up with TRBD1. Looked up from germline, CDR1 is SGHRS and CDR2 is YFSETQ. The CDR3 has 15 amino acids. V gave up 4 bases and J gave up 2 bases; unmatched junction bases: 3. CDR3 in DNA: TGCGCCAGCAGCATAGGGACAGGGGCTGGAAACACCATATATTTT. This gives the protein CASSIGTGAGNTIYF.

A few counts support this clone. The chain joins TRBV18 to TRBJ1-2; 8 bases match TRBD1. The CDR3 extends over 14 amino acids. With V trimmed by 6 bases and J by 2 bases, 5 bases remained unmatched. Per germline, CDR1 KGHSH and CDR2 LQKENI. The CDR3 region has the DNA TGTGCCAGCTCCCATACAGGGGGGAACTATGGCTACACCTTC. Protein product: CASSHTGGNYGYTF.

A note on this clone: This sample includes further DNA sequences coding for the same CDR3. The rearrangement uses TRBV19 and TRBJ1-1; D not certain. Germline-derived CDR1 and CDR2 are LNHDA and SQIVND (reference sequence). Between the trimmed V and J ends, which lost 1 base and 5 bases, there was a span of 8 bases. The CDR3 covers 13 residues. CDR3 DNA: TGTGCCAGTAGTATAGCCGGCGGGACTGAAGCTTTCTTT. It specifies CASSIAGGTEAFF.

The chain uses TRBV7-7 and TRBJ2-3; D possibly corresponds to TRBD1 (6 bases). The CDR3 sequence is 13 residues long. V was clipped by 3 bases and J by 3 bases, with 7 bases between them. From germline, CDR1 is SSHAT and CDR2 FNYEAQ (reference sequence). The CDR3 loop is CASSLGATDTQYF. As DNA, the CDR3 is TGTGCCAGCAGCTTGGGGGCGACAGATACGCAGTATTTT.

The V call is TRBV7-9, the J call TRBJ2-1; 9 nucleotides agree with TRBD2. Per the germline V gene, CDR1 is SEHNR and CDR2 is FQNEAQ (reference sequence). V lost 4 bases to trimming and J lost 9 bases; unmatched junction nucleotides: 4. This CDR3 comprises 13 residues. The CDR3 loop reads CASSSGLALEQFF. CDR3 nucleotide sequence: TGTGCCAGCAGCTCCGGACTAGCGCTTGAGCAGTTCTTC.

This clone was seen a few times. CDR3 in DNA: TGTGCCAGCAGCTTAACATCAGGGCGTGTAGGGGAGCAGTTCTTC. Protein: CASSLTSGRVGEQFF. The chain has TRBV7-9 and TRBJ2-1, with D possibly matching TRBD1 (5 bases). This CDR3 comprises 15 residues. V gave up 2 bases and J gave up 10 bases, with 18 bases separating them. Germline V CDR1 and CDR2: SEHNR, FQNEAQ (reference sequence). The full variable domain, in which reference TRBV7-9 and TRBJ2-1 provide the parts outside the CDR3, is DTGVSQNPRHKITKRGQNVTFRCDPISEHNRLYWYRQTLGQGPEFLTYFQNEAQLEKSRLLSDRFSAERPKGSFSTLEIQRTEQGDSAMYLCASSLTSGRVGEQFFGPGTRLTVL.

This chain connects TRBV7-9 to TRBJ1-1, with 7 positions matching TRBD1. Trimming removed 5 bases from V and 6 bases from J; junction bases left unmatched: 12. This CDR3 spans 15 amino acids. Germline loops: CDR1 SEHNR, CDR2 FQNEAQ (reference sequence). CDR3 in amino acids: CASSSPDRLAAEAFF. CDR3 in DNA: TGTGCCAGCAGCAGCCCGGACAGGCTGGCAGCTGAAGCTTTCTTT.

The chain employs TRBV4-1 and TRBJ2-5; weak D call: TRBD2 (5 bases). The germline gives CDR1 MGHRA, CDR2 YSYEKL. V lost 2 bases to trimming and J lost 5 bases, with 9 bases between them. The CDR3 is 13 residues long. This CDR3 is CASSQLSGETQYF. CDR3 sequence (DNA): TGCGCCAGCAGCCAACTTTCGGGGGAGACCCAGTACTTC.

This clone was seen a single time. V gene TRBV27 combines with J gene TRBJ1-1; possibly TRBD1 for D (6 bases). Germline assignment: CDR1 MNHEY and CDR2 SMNVEV (reference sequence). Trimming shortened V by 5 bases and J by 5 bases, and 12 bases separated the two germline ends. The CDR3 is 13 residues long. CDR3 in amino acids: CASSRNRVTEAFF. The CDR3 nucleotides read TGTGCCAGCAGTCGAAACAGGGTTACTGAAGCTTTCTTT.

This clone appeared a few times. The J gene is TRBJ1-3, the V gene TRBV28; D uncertain. Trimming stripped 5 bases from V and 4 bases from J, with 3 bases between. The length of the CDR3 is 11 residues. Germline V CDR1 and CDR2: MDHEN, SYDVKM. The CDR3 DNA follows: TGTGCCAGCAGTCTGGGAAACACCATATATTTT. It yields the protein CASSLGNTIYF. Together with reference TRBV28 and TRBJ1-3, the CDR3 gives the full variable domain: DVKVTQSSRYLVKRTGEKVFLECVQDMDHENMFWYRQDPGLGLRLIYFSYDVKMKEKGDIPEGYSVSREKKERFSLILESASTNQTSMYLCASSLGNTIYFGEGSWLTVV.

V gene TRBV9 combines with J gene TRBJ2-3, with D tentatively TRBD2 (6 bases). The CDR3 has 15 amino acids. The ends were cut back, 0 bases at V and 3 bases at J, with 11 bases in the middle. CDR1 and CDR2 (germline): SGDLS, YYNGEE. The DNA for the CDR3 is TGTGCCAGCAGCGTAGCACCCAGCGGGACAGATACGCAGTATTTT. It is translated as CASSVAPSGTDTQYF.

The CDR3 spells CASSPRTGSNYEQYF. The CDR3 DNA reads TGTGCCAGCAGCCCCCGGACAGGGTCAAATTACGAGCAGTACTTC. The chain links TRBV7-2 to TRBJ2-7, with 8 bases lining up with TRBD1. In germline, CDR1 is SGHTA, CDR2 FQGNSA. Trimming took 5 bases from V and 4 from J; bases not matched to a gene: 10. The CDR3 loop spans 15 amino acids.

The V and J genes are TRBV18 and TRBJ1-2; the D is unclear. The V gene's germline CDR1 is KGHSH and CDR2 LQKENI. With 3 bases removed from V and 7 bases from J, the gap between germline ends came to 18 bases. This CDR3 contains 15 residues. The CDR3, as DNA: TGTGCCAGCTCACCTCCAAGGACTCCTACAGTTGGCTACACCTTC. This codes for CASSPPRTPTVGYTF.

The rearrangement links TRBV19 to TRBJ1-2; 9 nucleotides line up with TRBD1. This CDR3 contains 13 residues. Germline CDR1 is LNHDA and CDR2 is SQIVND (reference sequence). Trimming cost V 3 bases and J 7 bases; bases outside gene matches: 3. Here the CDR3 DNA reads TGTGCCAGTAGTATGGGACAGGGAGGTGGCTACACCTTC. It encodes CASSMGQGGGYTF.

This rearrangement joins TRBV4-1 to TRBJ2-7, with TRBD1 matching over 7 bases. Looked up from germline, CDR1 is MGHRA and CDR2 is YSYEKL. V was pared by 0 bases and J by 0 bases, with 5 bases of the junction left unmatched. The CDR3 consists of 16 residues. The DNA for the CDR3 is TGCGCCAGCAGCCAAGATCCAGGGGGTGACTCCTACGAGCAGTACTTC. Translated, it gives CASSQDPGGDSYEQYF.

The V gene is TRBV6-2 or TRBV6-3, the J gene TRBJ1-3; D not certain. The CDR3 contains 14 residues. V was clipped by 4 bases and J by 0 bases, with 7 bases between them. CDR1 and CDR2 (germline): MNHEY, SVGEGT. The CDR3 nucleotides read TGTGCCAGCAGTTTTCAACACTCTGGAAACACCATATATTTT. This translates into CASSFQHSGNTIYF.

This clone appeared a single time. V and J are TRBV5-1 and TRBJ1-1; no clear D gene. Trimming cost V 6 bases and J 0 bases, with 12 bases left between them. The CDR3 has 14 amino acids. The germline gives CDR1 SGHRS, CDR2 YFSETQ. The DNA of the CDR3 is TGCGCCAGCACCCTCGACACTCTGAACACTGAAGCTTTCTTT. This sequence encodes CASTLDTLNTEAFF.

The gene calls are TRBV6-5 and TRBJ2-1; possible D gene TRBD1, 7 bases. CDR3 length: 15 amino acids. Trimming removed 0 bases at V and 8 bases at J, with 14 bases between. CDR1 and CDR2 (germline): MNHEY, SVGAGI. The CDR3 nucleotides are TGTGCCAGCAGTTACTCAGGGAGGCAGGGGGATGAGCAGTTCTTC. This translates into CASSYSGRQGDEQFF.

The V gene is TRBV28, the J gene TRBJ2-2, with 9 nucleotides matching TRBD2. Germline trimming cut 7 bases from V and 3 bases from J; bases unmatched to any gene: 3. The CDR3 consists of 14 residues. CDR1 MDHEN and CDR2 SYDVKM come from the germline V gene. As DNA, the CDR3 is TGTGCCAGCACCGCGGGGGGGGACACCGGGGAGCTGTTTTTT. Its protein is CASTAGGDTGELFF.

The V call is TRBV24-1, the J call TRBJ2-7; 9 nucleotides match TRBD1. Germline values: CDR1 KGHDR, CDR2 SFDVKD. The CDR3 consists of 16 residues. V trimming: 5 bases; J trimming: 5 bases; junction bases outside the gene matches: 12. This chain's CDR3 is CATSANRGQGTDEQYF. As DNA, the CDR3 is TGTGCCACCAGTGCCAATAGGGGACAGGGCACTGACGAGCAGTACTTC.

Concerning this clone itself: Its ends do not fully match the called genes, so a read error is possible. The CDR3 loop is CASSLGQGSGELFF. In nucleotides, the CDR3 is TGTGCTAGCAGCTTAGGGCAGGGGTCCGGGGAGCTGTTTTTT. The rearrangement links TRBV7-7 to TRBJ2-2, with D perhaps TRBD1 (6 bases). The CDR3 totals 14 residues. CDR1 and CDR2 from the germline V gene are SSHAT and FNYEAQ (reference sequence).